This TCR beta chain was captured in a study of blood T cells in healthy people across ages. PCR was performed a second time for about 7 to 11 cycles using a sample-barcoded 5' primer and a J-beta primer mix. TCRdb reprocessed the 5' RACE reads via MiXCR and lists one record per CDR3 protein. The sample contains about 680,000 distinct CDR3 sequences, 45% to 50% of which appear only once. Per the germline V gene, CDR1 is SGDLS and CDR2 is YYNGEE. CDR3 length: 13 residues. V usage is TRBV9 and J usage is TRBJ2-5; 7 bases map to TRBD1. The J call may be wrong; the DNA end is better matched by TRBJ2-7. The sequence was collected from a woman aged 55-75 years in good health. The sample taken for sequencing was blood. This CDR3 reads CASSVDRASEQYF. CDR3 nucleotide sequence: TGTGCCAGCAGCGTCGACAGGGCCTCCGAGCAGTACTTC.